This entry concerns a single T cell receptor (beta chain). The table lists this clonotype with a few counts. What this receptor recognizes is not known. Base qualities are not provided; no much larger clone lies one nucleotide away. Library preparation used 5' RACE. The run used an Illumina HiSeq 2000. Template switching introduced a universal primer binding site; the final cDNA contained a unique molecular identifier, enabling accurate counting of TCR cDNA molecules. Specific primers in the conserved constant-segment region were used to synthesize first-strand cDNA for the TCR alpha and beta chains. To control for contamination, each cDNA library was double barcoded with a SMART-Mk sample barcode plus Illumina barcodes. Two successive PCR steps introduced TruSeq adapter sequences along with Illumina sample barcodes. The TCR alpha and beta cDNA libraries were sequenced on the Illumina HiSeq platform using custom primers. In the original analysis: MiGEC was used to process raw reads and extract unique molecular identifiers, and MiXCR was used to find CDR3 positions. Recombination models were inferred per individual with the repgenHMM and IGoR tools using an EM algorithm. The analysis of shared clonotypes was done with the tcR package in R, with sharing normalized by the product of cloneset sizes. Out-of-frame nonproductive sequences were analyzed to study raw recombination free of thymic and clonal selection effects. The public sequencing data were trimmed at Q25 with fastp and processed into clonotypes with MiXCR by TCRdb, which kept only in-frame beta chains. Rows with a matching CDR3 protein are joined into one entry that keeps the most common DNA and genes. The V and J calls were determined by TCRdb, not by the authors. This sample lists some 460,000 distinct CDR3 sequences; more than 13% were detected once. The ten largest clones take up about 0.54% of the sample.

Every donor was a healthy Caucasian. The twin cohort consisted of three pairs of female monozygotic twins, all aged roughly 18 to 30 years. Positive isolation kits from Invitrogen were used to isolate CD4+ and CD8+ T cell populations. The data stem from a study of identical twins (TCRdb year 2016). General notes on the study: To test whether fetal clonotypes persist, this study deep-sequenced TCR alpha and beta repertoires from monozygotic twins, from unrelated adults of various ages, and from cord blood. To rule out contamination, replicate twin experiments were performed at different times with different library preparation protocols.

Including cysteine and phenylalanine, the CDR3 has 14 amino acids. The CDR3 DNA has 42 bases and is translated from base 1. The V end gives up 3 bases and the J end 4 bases, leaving 3 bases in the junction not matched to a gene. The full study reports these points: Zero-insertion analyses could be partly confounded by invariant T cells such as MAIT and iNKT, though diverse VJ usage argued against such confounding for most clonotypes. Recombination models systematically underestimated out-of-frame TCR alpha sharing in monozygotic twins but agreed with sharing between unrelated individuals. Because the same donors could not be followed over many years, the conclusions depended on cross-sectional statistical analysis. Compared with coincidental sharing between unrelated individuals, out-of-frame TCR alpha sequences shared between twins showed an excess of sequences with low generation probability. Abundant cord blood beta clonotypes carried fewer insertions; young adult naive repertoires showed a weaker similar trend, while memory repertoires showed none. A weaker excess of twin sharing was found in beta out-of-frame sequences because the signal-to-noise ratio was lowered by fewer shared sequences.

These same records also appear under a second study, on yellow fever vaccine responses in identical twins. The second study's authors report: The authors reported that the T cell response to vaccination in identical twins appeared partly convergent and partly personalized. In identical twins, the study followed T cell clones that responded to the vaccine with precision.

Sequencing was performed on CD4+ T cells sorted from blood. The rearrangement combines TRBV12-3 or TRBV12-4 with TRBJ2-1, with TRBD2 matching 7 junction bases. The TCR sequence derives from a woman between 18 and 29 years old in good health. The CDR3: CASSFPSGYNEQFF. The sequenced DNA: TGTGCCAGCAGTTTTCCTAGCGGATACAATGAGCAGTTCTTC.